Below are 23 T cell receptor beta chains sequenced from a single sample in a study of OX40 agonist ivuxolimab in advanced cancers. Only in-frame clones appear in the TCRdb table, and some are missing; sequencing was by immunoSEQ multiplex PCR. This sample has 40,000 to 55,000 clones, with about 93% found just once. Here the sequenced sample was CD4+ or CD8+ T cells sorted from blood, taken in a trial of the OX40 agonist ivuxolimab. These receptor sequences come from an adult with an advanced solid tumor such as melanoma, head and neck, liver or kidney cancer.

This clone occurred many times. V and J are TRBV28 and TRBJ1-1, with D uncertain. The CDR3 loop spans 13 amino acids. Germline loops: CDR1 MDHEN, CDR2 SYDVKM. The ends were cut back, 7 bases at V and 2 bases at J, with 11 bases in the middle. The CDR3, as DNA: TGTGCCAGCACCCGGCCCTTCAACACTGAAGCTTTCTTT. Its translation: CASTRPFNTEAFF.

The V and J genes are TRBV28 and TRBJ2-1; D might be TRBD1 (5 bases). This CDR3 is 14 amino acids long. Germline V gives CDR1 MDHEN, CDR2 SYDVKM. The V end was cut by 2 bases, the J end by 5 bases, with 10 bases between. The CDR3 is CASSLGHLHNEQFF. The CDR3 DNA reads TGTGCCAGCAGTTTAGGACACCTGCACAATGAGCAGTTCTTC. The full variable domain, rest sourced from reference TRBV28 and TRBJ2-1, is DVKVTQSSRYLVKRTGEKVFLECVQDMDHENMFWYRQDPGLGLRLIYFSYDVKMKEKGDIPEGYSVSREKKERFSLILESASTNQTSMYLCASSLGHLHNEQFFGPGTRLTVL.

This chain joins TRBV6-1 and TRBJ2-7; D is possibly TRBD1 (7 bases). V was pared by 5 bases and J by 3 bases, with 11 bases between. This CDR3 is 13 amino acids long. Germline V gene sequence: CDR1 MNHNS, CDR2 SASEGT. CDR3 nucleotide sequence: TGTGCCAGCAGTTATCAGGGGGGCTACGAGCAGTACTTC. Amino acid sequence: CASSYQGGYEQYF.

The chain carries TRBV11-2 and TRBJ2-1; D not certain. CDR1 and CDR2 (germline): SGHAT, FQNNGV. V was trimmed by 4 bases and J by 4 bases, leaving 8 bases between them. This CDR3 region has 13 residues. The CDR3 loop is CASSSAGYNEQFF. The CDR3, as DNA: TGTGCCAGCAGCTCTGCTGGATACAATGAGCAGTTCTTC. The full variable domain, its missing parts supplied by reference TRBV11-2 and TRBJ2-1, is EAGVAQSPRYKIIEKRQSVAFWCNPISGHATLYWYQQILGQGPKLLIQFQNNGVVDDSQLPKDRFSAERLKGVDSTLKIQPAKLEDSAVYLCASSSAGYNEQFFGPGTRLTVL.

The J gene is TRBJ1-5, the V gene TRBV4-3; no reliable D call. The CDR3 has 15 amino acids. Per the germline V gene, CDR1 is LGHNA and CDR2 is YSLEER. Trimming pared 6 bases from V and 0 bases from J, leaving 12 bases between. CDR3 region: CASRIQVYSNQPQHF. CDR3 nucleotide sequence: TGCGCCAGCAGGATCCAGGTCTATAGCAATCAGCCCCAGCATTTT.

This sequence joins TRBV4-1 and TRBJ1-5; tentative D call: TRBD1 (5 bases). Trimming stripped 4 bases from V and 5 bases from J, with 12 bases between. The CDR3 sequence is 14 residues long. CDR1 is MGHRA, CDR2 YSYEKL, per germline. CDR3 in amino acids: CASSRTGGDQPQHF. CDR3 nucleotides: TGCGCCAGCAGCCGGACGGGGGGGGATCAGCCCCAGCATTTT.

The V and J genes are TRBV19 and TRBJ2-1; TRBD2 aligns across 9 bases. The V gene's germline CDR1 is LNHDA and CDR2 SQIVND (reference sequence). V lost 5 bases, J lost 4 bases, and 6 bases stayed unmatched. This CDR3 comprises 15 residues. Here the CDR3 DNA reads TGTGCCAGTAGTGTAGGGACTAGCCCTTACAATGAGCAGTTCTTC. Translation gives CASSVGTSPYNEQFF.

V usage is TRBV15 and J usage is TRBJ2-1; no clear D. The V end lost 1 base, the J end lost 6 bases, and 10 bases lay between the germline ends. This CDR3 is built from 14 residues. CDR1 LNHNV and CDR2 YYDKDF come from the germline V gene (reference sequence). CDR3 DNA: TGTGCCACCAGCAGAGGGTTTATCTCCAATGAGCAGTTCTTC. Translating gives CATSRGFISNEQFF.

The chain combines TRBV4-1 with TRBJ2-3; D gene unclear. In germline, CDR1 is MGHRA, CDR2 YSYEKL. V was trimmed by 1 base and J by 0 bases, leaving 11 bases between them. The CDR3 loop spans 16 amino acids. The DNA for the CDR3 is TGCGCCAGCAGCCAAGTAATTGAGACTAGCACAGATACGCAGTATTTT. Amino acids: CASSQVIETSTDTQYF.

This chain's CDR3 is CASRRQGDAETQYF. Here the CDR3 DNA reads TGTGCCAGTAGGCGACAGGGGGACGCCGAGACCCAGTACTTC. V is TRBV19 and J is TRBJ2-5, with 9 bases identical to TRBD1. The germline V gene has CDR1 LNHDA and CDR2 SQIVND (reference sequence). This CDR3 has 14 amino acids. Germline trimming cut 6 bases from V and 5 bases from J; bases unmatched to any gene: 7.

V usage is TRBV29-1 and J usage is TRBJ2-7, with a possible D match to TRBD1 (6 bases). V gave up 8 bases and J gave up 3 bases, with 17 bases separating them. The CDR3 has 13 residues. The V gene's germline CDR1 is SQVTM and CDR2 ANQGSEA. CDR3 in DNA: TGCAGCTGTCGGAACAGGGCAGGCTACGAGCAGTACTTC. Translated, it gives CSCRNRAGYEQYF.

The V gene is TRBV27, the J gene TRBJ2-1, with 8 positions matching TRBD2. Trimming at V came to 2 bases and at J to 0 bases, leaving 0 bases not matched to a gene. This CDR3 contains 15 residues. The germline V gene has CDR1 MNHEY and CDR2 SMNVEV (reference sequence). CDR3 DNA: TGTGCCAGCAGTTTAAGCGGGAGCTCCTACAATGAGCAGTTCTTC. Protein sequence: CASSLSGSSYNEQFF.

This rearrangement joins TRBV9 to TRBJ1-5, with no clear D. V shed 0 bases and J shed 5 bases, with 15 bases lying between them. CDR3 length: 16 amino acids. Germline V gene sequence: CDR1 SGDLS, CDR2 YYNGEE. The CDR3: CASSVGLDGRYQPQHF. The CDR3, as DNA: TGTGCCAGCAGCGTAGGGTTGGACGGACGATATCAGCCCCAGCATTTT. The complete variable domain, with remaining parts taken from reference TRBV9 and TRBJ1-5, reads DSGVTQTPKHLITATGQRVTLRCSPRSGDLSVYWYQQSLDQGLQFLIQYYNGEERAKGNILERFSAQQFPDLHSELNLSSLELGDSALYFCASSVGLDGRYQPQHFGDGTRLSIL.

The chain has TRBV9 and TRBJ2-2, with TRBD2 matching 10 bases. The length of the CDR3 is 18 residues. Germline CDR1 and CDR2: SGDLS and YYNGEE. The V gene end was trimmed by 0 bases and the J gene end by 5 bases; junction bases not matched to a gene: 10. In DNA, the CDR3 is TGTGCCAGCAGCGTAGACGGTAGCGGGAGGAGGCGGACCGGGGAGCTGTTTTTT. Its translation is CASSVDGSGRRRTGELFF.

V is TRBV28 and J is TRBJ2-3; no clear D. CDR1 and CDR2 (germline): MDHEN, SYDVKM. The CDR3 totals 12 residues. CDR3 in amino acids: CSCGEGTDTQYF. The CDR3 nucleotides are TGTTCTTGTGGGGAAGGAACAGATACGCAGTATTTT.

The V gene is TRBV19, the J gene TRBJ2-7; 7 nucleotides align to TRBD1. Germline V gene sequence: CDR1 LNHDA, CDR2 SQIVND (reference sequence). The J segment lost 5 bases and the V segment lost 3 bases, leaving 7 bases of the junction unmatched. The CDR3 is 14 residues long. The CDR3 bases are TGTGCCAGTAGTATCAGACAGGGCACCCACGAGCAGTACTTC. Translating gives CASSIRQGTHEQYF.

The gene calls are TRBV28 and TRBJ2-5; perhaps TRBD2 as D (6 bases). Germline values: CDR1 MDHEN, CDR2 SYDVKM. The CDR3 is 15 amino acids. Trimming stripped 5 bases from V and 3 bases from J, with 16 bases between. The CDR3 coding sequence is TGTGCCAGCAGTCTCGGGAGCGGACATGAAGAGACCCAGTACTTC. Protein product: CASSLGSGHEETQYF.

The chain uses TRBV6-5 and TRBJ1-1; TRBD1 agrees at 9 bases. CDR3 length equals 14 residues. V gave up 5 bases and J gave up 5 bases; unmatched junction bases: 6. The V gene's germline CDR1 is MNHEY and CDR2 SVGAGI. The CDR3 is CASSAQGARTEAFF. DNA for the CDR3: TGTGCCAGCAGTGCACAGGGGGCGCGAACTGAAGCTTTCTTT.

The rearrangement uses TRBV6-5 and TRBJ2-3; either TRBD1 or TRBD2 may supply D (6 bases each). This CDR3 spans 14 amino acids. Trimming took 8 bases from V and 2 from J, leaving 14 bases between them. CDR1 and CDR2 (germline): MNHEY, SVGAGI. The DNA for the CDR3 is TGTGCCAGCGGGGGGCAGGAGCCCACAGATACGCAGTATTTT. Translated: CASGGQEPTDTQYF.

The genes are TRBV29-1 and TRBJ1-1, with 7 bases identical to TRBD1. Germline values: CDR1 SQVTM, CDR2 ANQGSEA. The CDR3 spans 12 residues. Trimming removed 4 bases from V and 6 bases from J; junction bases left unmatched: 5. The CDR3 is CSVARGTSEAFF. CDR3 bases: TGCAGCGTTGCCAGGGGGACGTCTGAAGCTTTCTTT. The full variable domain, in which reference TRBV29-1 and TRBJ1-1 provide the parts outside the CDR3, is SAVISQKPSRDICQRGTSLTIQCQVDSQVTMMFWYRQQPGQSLTLIATANQGSEATYESGFVIDKFPISRPNLTFSTLTVSNMSPEDSSIYLCSVARGTSEAFFGQGTRLTVV.

The chain uses TRBV19 and TRBJ2-7, with 11 nucleotides matching TRBD1. This CDR3 has 15 residues. The trim removed 3 bases at V and 4 bases at J, leaving 5 bases unmatched. In germline, CDR1 is LNHDA, CDR2 SQIVND (reference sequence). CDR3: CASSIPGQGAYEQYF. In DNA form, the CDR3 reads TGTGCCAGTAGTATCCCCGGACAGGGGGCGTACGAGCAGTACTTC.

The chain couples TRBV27 to TRBJ2-1; D is perhaps TRBD2 (5 bases). This CDR3 spans 14 amino acids. Germline assignment: CDR1 MNHEY and CDR2 SMNVEV (reference sequence). The V gene lost 6 bases and the J gene lost 7 bases, with 16 bases spanning the gap. The CDR3 loop is CASSPLAGGNEQFF. CDR3 bases: TGTGCCAGCAGCCCGTTAGCCGGAGGAAATGAGCAGTTCTTC.

The chain has TRBV10-3 and TRBJ2-7; TRBD1 might be the D (6 bases). Looked up from germline, CDR1 is ENHRY and CDR2 is SYGVKD. The V gene lost 3 bases and the J gene lost 6 bases, with 15 bases spanning the gap. The CDR3 totals 14 residues. CDR3 protein: CAISDNRDSVEQYF. CDR3 DNA sequence: TGTGCCATCAGTGACAACAGGGATTCGGTCGAGCAGTACTTC.